This TCR beta chain was retrieved from a study of cytomegalovirus exposure and HLA in healthy donors. Study observations and caveats: Researchers catalogued some 160 TCR beta chains as cytomegalovirus-associated. TCR sequences were mostly rare, though some public TCRs occurred in many donors. In vitro testing confirmed a few CMV-associated chains as specific for CMV antigens.

Only in-frame clones appear in the TCRdb table, and some are missing; sequencing was by immunoSEQ multiplex PCR. This table has 100,000 to 150,000 clones, roughly 89% appearing once. With regard to this clone: Its specificity is unknown.

The donors belonged to the roughly 110-subject validation cohort, separate from the roughly 710-subject first cohort. In germline, CDR1 is WSHSY, CDR2 SAAADI. The CDR3 contains 14 residues. The V and J ends lost 8 bases and 3 bases, in that order; junction bases with no gene match: 10. Material for sequencing was PBMCs. The sequence was obtained from a young woman in good health and CMV-seronegative. The gene calls are TRBV10-2 and TRBJ2-7, with 7 bases matching TRBD2. CDR3 in amino acids: CASSLPREGYEQYF. In nucleotides, the CDR3 is TGCGCCAGCTCCCTGCCCAGGGAGGGCTACGAGCAGTACTTC.